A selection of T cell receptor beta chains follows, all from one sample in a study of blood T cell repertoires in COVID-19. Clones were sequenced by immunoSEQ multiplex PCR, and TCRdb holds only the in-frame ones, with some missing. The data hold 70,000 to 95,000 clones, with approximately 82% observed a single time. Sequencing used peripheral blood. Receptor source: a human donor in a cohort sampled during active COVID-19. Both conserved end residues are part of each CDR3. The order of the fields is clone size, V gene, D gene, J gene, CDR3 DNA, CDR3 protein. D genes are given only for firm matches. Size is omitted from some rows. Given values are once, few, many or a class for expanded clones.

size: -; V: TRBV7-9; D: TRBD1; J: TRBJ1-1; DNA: TGTGCCAGCAGCTCGGACAGGCGGAACACTGAAGCTTTCTTT; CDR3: CASSSDRRNTEAFF
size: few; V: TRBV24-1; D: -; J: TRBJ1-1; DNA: TGTGCCACCAGTGATGACGGGGGAAAGAATACTGAAGCTTTCTTT; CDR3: CATSDDGGKNTEAFF
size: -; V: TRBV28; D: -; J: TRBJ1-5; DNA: TGTGCCAGCAGTTCGACTGCCCCCGTCCAGCATTTT; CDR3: CASSSTAPVQHF
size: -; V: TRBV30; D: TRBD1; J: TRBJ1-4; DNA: TGTGCCCCGGGTGGGACAGGGAGTGAAAAACTGTTTTTT; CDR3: CAPGGTGSEKLFF
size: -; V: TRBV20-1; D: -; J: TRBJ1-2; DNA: TGCAGTGCTAGTACAGACTATGGCTACACCTTC; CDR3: CSASTDYGYTF
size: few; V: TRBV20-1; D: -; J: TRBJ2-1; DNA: TGCAGTGCTAGATTGAGTGAGCAGTTCTTC; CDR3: CSARLSEQFF
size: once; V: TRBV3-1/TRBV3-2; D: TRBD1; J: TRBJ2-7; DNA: TGTGCCAGCAGCCCCCAACGCGGGACAGGGGTCTACGAGCAGTACTTC; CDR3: CASSPQRGTGVYEQYF
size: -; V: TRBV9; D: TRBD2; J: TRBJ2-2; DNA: TGTGCCAGCAACCGGGGGCGGGGGGCTTCCACCGGGGAGCTGTTTTTT; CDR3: CASNRGRGASTGELFF
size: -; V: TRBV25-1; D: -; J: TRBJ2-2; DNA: TGTGCCATCGGAGGGAGCGACACCGGGGAGCTGTTTTTT; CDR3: CAIGGSDTGELFF
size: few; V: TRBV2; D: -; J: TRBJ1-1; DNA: TGTGCCAGCAGTCACAGGGTGAACACTGAAGCTTTCTTT; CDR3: CASSHRVNTEAFF
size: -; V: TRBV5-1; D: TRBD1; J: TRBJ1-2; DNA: TGCGCCAGCAGCTTCACCTCACAGGGGGTTGGCTACACCTTC; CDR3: CASSFTSQGVGYTF
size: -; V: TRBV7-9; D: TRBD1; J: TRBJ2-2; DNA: TGTGCCAGCAGCTACATATTTGGGCGGACAGGGGTATCCACCGGGGAGCTGTTTTTT; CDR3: CASSYIFGRTGVSTGELFF
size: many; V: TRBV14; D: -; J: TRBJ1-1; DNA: TGTGCCAGCAGCCAAGTTCGGGGACAGAACACTGAAGCTTTCTTT; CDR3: CASSQVRGQNTEAFF
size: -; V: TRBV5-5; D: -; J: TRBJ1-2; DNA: TGTGCCAGCAGACTAGACTATGGCTACACCTTC; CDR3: CASRLDYGYTF
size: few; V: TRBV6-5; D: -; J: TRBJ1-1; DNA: TGTGCCAGCAGTTACTCGAGGGACATGAACACTGAAGCTTTCTTT; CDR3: CASSYSRDMNTEAFF
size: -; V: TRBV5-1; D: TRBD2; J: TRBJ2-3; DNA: TGCGCCAGCAGCTTGGCTCTAGCGGGGACCTCTAGCACAGATACGCAGTATTTT; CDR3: CASSLALAGTSSTDTQYF
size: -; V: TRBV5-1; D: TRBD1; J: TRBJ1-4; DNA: TGCGCCAGCAGCCCGGGACAGGTTGGAGGGTATGAAAAACTGTTTTTT; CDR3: CASSPGQVGGYEKLFF
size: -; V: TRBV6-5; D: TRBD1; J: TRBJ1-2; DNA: TGTGCCAGCAGCAGGACAGGGACAGCTCACACCTTC; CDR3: CASSRTGTAHTF
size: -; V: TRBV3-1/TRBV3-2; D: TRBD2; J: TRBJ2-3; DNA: TGTGCCAGCAGCCCCCACGGGGGGAAGAGCACAGATACGCAGTATTTT; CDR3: CASSPHGGKSTDTQYF
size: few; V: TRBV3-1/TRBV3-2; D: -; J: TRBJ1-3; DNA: TGTGCCAGCAGCCAAGATTGGCAGGGCGGGAGAAACACCATATATTTT; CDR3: CASSQDWQGGRNTIYF
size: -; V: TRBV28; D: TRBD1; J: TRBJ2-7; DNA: TGTGCCAGCAGTTTGGTGGGACAGATGTACGAGCAGTACTTC; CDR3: CASSLVGQMYEQYF
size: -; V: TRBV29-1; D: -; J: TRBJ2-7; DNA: TGCAGCGCTGGAGGGGGAGGGTCAACCTACGAGCAGTACTTC; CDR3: CSAGGGGSTYEQYF
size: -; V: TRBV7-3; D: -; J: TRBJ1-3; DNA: TGTGCCAGCAGCTTGGGGCCGACCTCTGGAAACACCATATATTTT; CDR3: CASSLGPTSGNTIYF
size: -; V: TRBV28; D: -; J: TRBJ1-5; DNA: TGTGCCAGCAGGGCACAGGGTTCAGCAGCCCAGCATTTT; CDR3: CASRAQGSAAQHF
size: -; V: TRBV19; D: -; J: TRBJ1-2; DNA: TGTGCCAGTAGTTGGGGCAGACCGAGCAATGGCTACACCTTC; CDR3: CASSWGRPSNGYTF
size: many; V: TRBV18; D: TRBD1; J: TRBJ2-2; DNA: TGTGCCAGCTCACCCGACAGGGGGCTAGTCAACACCGGGGAGCTGTTTTTT; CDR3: CASSPDRGLVNTGELFF
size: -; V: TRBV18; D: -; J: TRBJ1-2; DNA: TGTGCCAGCTCACCGCAGCGGGGCCGGAGCTATGGCTACACCTTC; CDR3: CASSPQRGRSYGYTF
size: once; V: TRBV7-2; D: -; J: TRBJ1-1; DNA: TGTGCCAGCAGCCTACGTTGGGACCCAGGGGACACTGAAGCTTTCTTT; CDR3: CASSLRWDPGDTEAFF
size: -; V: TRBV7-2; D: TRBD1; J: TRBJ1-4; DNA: TGTGCCAGCAGCTTAGGAGGACAGGCCGAAAAACTGTTTTTT; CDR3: CASSLGGQAEKLFF
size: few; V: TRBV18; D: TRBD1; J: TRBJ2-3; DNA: TGTGCCAGCTCACCGACAGGGGGCTTGGATACGCAGTATTTT; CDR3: CASSPTGGLDTQYF
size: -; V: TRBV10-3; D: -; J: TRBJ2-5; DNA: TGTGCCATCAGTGGAGGGACATTCGAGACCCAGTACTTC; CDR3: CAISGGTFETQYF
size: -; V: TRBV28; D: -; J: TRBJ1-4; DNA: TGTGCCAGCAATGAGGTGGCAACTAATGAAAAACTGTTTTTT; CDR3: CASNEVATNEKLFF
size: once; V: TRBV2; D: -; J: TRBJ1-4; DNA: TGTGCCAGCAGTGAAGGGCAGGGTGATGAAAAACTGTTTTTT; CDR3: CASSEGQGDEKLFF
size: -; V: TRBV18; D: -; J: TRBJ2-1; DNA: TGTGCCAGCTCACCGGCGCAGGGCCGATACAATGAGCAGTTCTTC; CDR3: CASSPAQGRYNEQFF
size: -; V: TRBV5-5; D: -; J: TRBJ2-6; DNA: TGTGCCAGCAGCTTGGCACAGGAGAGCTCTGGGGCCAACGTCCTGACTTTC; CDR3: CASSLAQESSGANVLTF
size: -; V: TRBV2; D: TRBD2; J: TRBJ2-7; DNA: TGTGCCAGAACCCGACTAGCGGGGGACTTTAATGGAGAGCAGTACTTC; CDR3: CARTRLAGDFNGEQYF
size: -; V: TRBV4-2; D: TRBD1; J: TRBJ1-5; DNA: TGTGCCAGCAGCCAGGGACAGGGGGCGTTCAATCAGCCCCAGCATTTT; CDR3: CASSQGQGAFNQPQHF
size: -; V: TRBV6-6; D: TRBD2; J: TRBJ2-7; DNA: TGTGCCAGCAGTTACGCGGGGGAGACCGACGAGCAGTACTTC; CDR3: CASSYAGETDEQYF
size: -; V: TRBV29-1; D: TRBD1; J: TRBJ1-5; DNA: TGCAGCGTTGAAGAGGGACAGGGTACGCCCCAGCATTTT; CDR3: CSVEEGQGTPQHF
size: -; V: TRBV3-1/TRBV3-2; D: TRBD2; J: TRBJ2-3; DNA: TGTGCCAGCAGCCCTCGGACTAGCGGGGGGCCGAGAGATACGCAGTATTTT; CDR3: CASSPRTSGGPRDTQYF
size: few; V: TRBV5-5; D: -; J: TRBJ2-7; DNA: TGTGCCAGCAGCTTGGTGGCTACAGGGTCGGGAACCTACGAGCAGTACTTC; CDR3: CASSLVATGSGTYEQYF